This T cell receptor (beta chain) was retrieved from a study of T cells after yellow fever vaccination. TCRdb re-called the 5' RACE reads with MiXCR, one entry per CDR3 protein. Here the sample spans some 320,000 distinct CDR3 sequences, roughly 4% being singletons. This CDR3 is built from 13 residues. V lost 5 bases, J lost 6 bases, and 11 bases lay in between. This sample comprised PBMCs, obtained 5 days after the yellow fever booster vaccination. The clonotype comes from a man younger than 35 who received the YFV17D yellow fever vaccine. The chain employs TRBV12-3 or TRBV12-4 and TRBJ1-5; possible D gene TRBD1, 5 bases. CDR3 protein: CASSTREFQPQHF. In DNA form, the CDR3 reads TGTGCCAGCAGTACCAGGGAATTTCAGCCCCAGCATTTT.